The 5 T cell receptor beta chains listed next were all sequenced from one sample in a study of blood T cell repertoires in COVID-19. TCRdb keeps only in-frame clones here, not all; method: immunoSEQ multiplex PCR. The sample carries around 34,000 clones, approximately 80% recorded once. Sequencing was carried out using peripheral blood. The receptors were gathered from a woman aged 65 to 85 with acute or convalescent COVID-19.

CDR3 nucleotides: TGTGCCAGCAGCAGGGGGCTTGGCAATGAGCAGTTCTTC. Protein product: CASSRGLGNEQFF. The chain carries TRBV7-2 and TRBJ2-1; 7 bases agree with TRBD1. Germline V gene sequence: CDR1 SGHTA, CDR2 FQGNSA. The CDR3 length is 13 residues. J gave up 6 bases and V 5 bases, and 4 bases lay outside the gene matches.

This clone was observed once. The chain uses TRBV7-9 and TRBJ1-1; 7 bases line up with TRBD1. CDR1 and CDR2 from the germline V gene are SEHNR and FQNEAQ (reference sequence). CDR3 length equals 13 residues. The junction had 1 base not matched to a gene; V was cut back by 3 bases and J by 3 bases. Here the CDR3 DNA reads TGTGCCAGCAGCTTCGACAGGGACACTGAAGCTTTCTTT. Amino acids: CASSFDRDTEAFF.

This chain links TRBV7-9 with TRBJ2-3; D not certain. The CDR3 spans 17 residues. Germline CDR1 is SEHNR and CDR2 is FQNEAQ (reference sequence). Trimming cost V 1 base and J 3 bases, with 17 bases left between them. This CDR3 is CASSLGVQRAGTDTQYF. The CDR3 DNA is TGTGCCAGCAGCTTAGGGGTTCAGCGCGCTGGGACAGATACGCAGTATTTT. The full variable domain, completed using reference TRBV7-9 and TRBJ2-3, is DTGVSQNPRHKITKRGQNVTFRCDPISEHNRLYWYRQTLGQGPEFLTYFQNEAQLEKSRLLSDRFSAERPKGSFSTLEIQRTEQGDSAMYLCASSLGVQRAGTDTQYFGPGTRLTVL.

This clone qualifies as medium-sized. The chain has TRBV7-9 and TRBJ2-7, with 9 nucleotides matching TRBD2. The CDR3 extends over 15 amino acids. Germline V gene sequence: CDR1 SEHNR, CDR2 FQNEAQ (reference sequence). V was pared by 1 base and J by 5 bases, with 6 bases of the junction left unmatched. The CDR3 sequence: CASSLVGLAGHEQYF. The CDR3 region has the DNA TGTGCCAGCAGCTTAGTGGGGCTAGCGGGACACGAGCAGTACTTC.

The CDR3 nucleotides read TGTGCCAGCAGCACGGGGAACCAAGAGACCCAGTACTTC. Protein sequence: CASSTGNQETQYF. J is TRBJ2-5 and V is TRBV21-1; the D call TRBD2 from the table was never checked on the DNA. TRBV21-1 is classified as a pseudogene. The CDR3 totals 13 residues.